Presented here are 20 T cell receptor beta chains from one specimen sequenced in a study of blood T cell repertoires in COVID-19. Method: immunoSEQ multiplex PCR; TCRdb's copy keeps in-frame clones and lacks some. Here the sample spans about 85,000 clones, around 90% being singletons. The sample was peripheral blood. The receptors were sampled from a man aged 45 to 65 with acute or convalescent COVID-19.

The rearrangement links TRBV28 to TRBJ1-5; 11 bases fit TRBD1. V shed 6 bases, J shed 9 bases, and the junction held 10 bases outside the gene matches. Per germline, CDR1 MDHEN and CDR2 SYDVKM. The length of the CDR3 is 15 residues. The CDR3 DNA follows: TGTGCCAGCAGCCCAGGACAGGGGGCCCCTCGGCCCCAGCATTTT. Translating gives CASSPGQGAPRPQHF.

V and J are TRBV5-1 and TRBJ1-1, with D tentatively TRBD1 (6 bases). CDR1 and CDR2 from the germline V gene are SGHRS and YFSETQ. The length of the CDR3 is 15 residues. Trimming removed 3 bases at V and 1 base at J, with 13 bases between. This CDR3 reads CASSSPGQRNTEAFF. The DNA of the CDR3 is TGCGCCAGCAGCTCCCCTGGACAGCGGAACACTGAAGCTTTCTTT.

The chain links TRBV7-8 to TRBJ2-1, with a weak D call TRBD2 (6 bases). Germline V gene data show CDR1 as SGHVS and CDR2 as FQNEAQ. The V and J ends lost 1 base and 10 bases respectively, with 14 bases between them. This CDR3 has 14 amino acids. CDR3 loop: CASSLGLVEKEQFF. CDR3 bases: TGTGCCAGCAGCTTAGGACTAGTCGAAAAAGAGCAGTTCTTC. Together with reference TRBV7-8 and TRBJ2-1, the CDR3 gives the full variable domain: GAGVSQSPRYKVAKRGQDVALRCDPISGHVSLFWYQQALGQGPEFLTYFQNEAQLDKSGLPSDRFFAERPEGSVSTLKIQRTQQEDSAVYLCASSLGLVEKEQFFGPGTRLTVL.

The chain combines TRBV4-3 with TRBJ1-1, with 7 nucleotides matching TRBD1. This CDR3 has 14 residues. The germline CDR1 and CDR2 sequences are LGHNA and YSLEER. V was pared by 4 bases and J by 7 bases, with 9 bases of the junction left unmatched. CDR3 nucleotides: TGCGCCAGCAGCCTGGGGACAGAAACTCGTGAAGCTTTCTTT. Amino acid sequence: CASSLGTETREAFF.

V gene TRBV5-1 combines with J gene TRBJ2-3; unclear D gene. This CDR3 has 15 residues. Germline assignment: CDR1 SGHRS and CDR2 YFSETQ. Trimming left V 0 bases short and J 2 bases short, with 10 bases between. The CDR3 coding sequence is TGCGCCAGCAGCTTGGGCTGGGCAGACACAGATACGCAGTATTTT. Encoded protein: CASSLGWADTDTQYF.

The CDR3 coding sequence is TGCAGCGTTGGACAGCCAAACACTGAAGCTTTCTTT. This sequence encodes CSVGQPNTEAFF. The J gene is TRBJ1-1, the V gene TRBV29-1, with D perhaps TRBD1 (5 bases). Germline V lookup: CDR1 SQVTM, CDR2 ANQGSEA. The CDR3 spans 12 residues. The V gene lost 4 bases and the J gene lost 2 bases, with 8 bases spanning the gap.

This clone was observed once. The CDR3 region is CASSPLSGKTYEQYF. The CDR3 DNA sequence: TGTGCCAGCAGTCCCCTTAGCGGGAAAACCTACGAGCAGTACTTC. J is TRBJ2-7 and V is TRBV27, with 8 bases that match TRBD2. There are 15 residues in the CDR3. CDR1 is MNHEY, CDR2 SMNVEV, per germline (reference sequence). With V trimmed by 5 bases and J by 2 bases, 8 bases remained unmatched.

V usage is TRBV27 and J usage is TRBJ1-6, with D tentatively TRBD1 (5 bases). V was trimmed by 4 bases and J by 4 bases, leaving 17 bases between them. There are 17 residues in the CDR3. Germline CDR1 reads MNHEY; CDR2 reads SMNVEV (reference sequence). CDR3 region: CASSSSRGSFYNSPLHF. CDR3 nucleotide sequence: TGTGCCAGCAGTTCATCCCGGGGGTCGTTTTATAATTCACCCCTCCACTTT.

The V gene is TRBV4-3, the J gene TRBJ1-5; no clear D. V lost 3 bases and J 1 base, leaving 10 bases between the germline ends. Germline CDR1 and CDR2: LGHNA and YSLEER. There are 15 residues in the CDR3. For the CDR3, the DNA is TGCGCCAGCAGCCAGATGTACCGGAGCAATCAGCCCCAGCATTTT. Translating gives CASSQMYRSNQPQHF.

J is TRBJ2-2 and V is TRBV13; tentatively, D is TRBD1 (5 bases). The CDR3 runs to 16 residues. V lost 1 base to trimming and J lost 5 bases, with 14 bases between them. Germline CDR1 is PRHDT and CDR2 is FYEKMQ (reference sequence). CDR3 sequence reads: CASSLDYKGRTGELFF. CDR3 in DNA: TGTGCCAGCAGCTTAGATTATAAGGGGCGGACCGGGGAGCTGTTTTTT.

This sequence joins TRBV6-5 and TRBJ2-3; D remains ambiguous. The CDR3 has 14 residues. Germline CDR1 is MNHEY and CDR2 is SVGAGI. V was clipped by 4 bases and J by 2 bases, with 10 bases between them. The CDR3 DNA reads TGTGCCAGCAGTTTTACCGACACCACAGATACGCAGTATTTT. Translating gives CASSFTDTTDTQYF.

The chain has TRBV5-1 and TRBJ1-1; D may be TRBD1 (5 bases). Germline V gene lookup returns CDR1 SGHRS and CDR2 YFSETQ. The V gene lost 5 bases and the J gene lost 2 bases, with 13 bases spanning the gap. This CDR3 spans 14 amino acids. The CDR3 bases are TGCGCCAGCAGTTCCGGGACTCTCAACACTGAAGCTTTCTTT. This codes for CASSSGTLNTEAFF.

The rearrangement joins TRBV12-3 or TRBV12-4 to TRBJ1-2; D gene uncertain. This CDR3 contains 13 residues. V gave up 5 bases and J gave up 4 bases, with 11 bases separating them. The CDR3 sequence: CASSDTTPYGYTF. The DNA of the CDR3 is TGTGCCAGCAGTGACACGACCCCCTATGGCTACACCTTC.

The chain is built from TRBV4-1 and TRBJ1-1; 7 positions agree with TRBD1. The CDR3 loop spans 16 amino acids. V trimming: 4 bases; J trimming: 2 bases; junction bases outside the gene matches: 10. CDR1 MGHRA and CDR2 YSYEKL come from the germline V gene. CDR3 nucleotide sequence: TGCGCCAGCAGCCCCCTGCGGGCAGGGGGAAACACTGAAGCTTTCTTT. Its protein product is CASSPLRAGGNTEAFF.

This clone was detected a few times. This chain joins TRBV5-1 and TRBJ2-7, with 8 bases identical to TRBD1. Germline CDR1 and CDR2: SGHRS and YFSETQ. The V segment lost 2 bases and the J segment 0 bases; nucleotides outside the gene matches: 4. This CDR3 has 15 residues. CDR3 region: CASSFWTGSSYEQYF. The DNA for the CDR3 is TGCGCCAGCAGCTTTTGGACAGGGAGCTCCTACGAGCAGTACTTC.

The J gene is TRBJ1-5, the V gene TRBV7-7, with D possibly matching TRBD1 (5 bases). Between the trimmed V and J ends, which lost 2 bases and 3 bases, there was a span of 11 bases. This CDR3 contains 15 residues. Germline values: CDR1 SSHAT, CDR2 FNYEAQ (reference sequence). CDR3 in amino acids: CASSLPRQFNQPQHF. The DNA of the CDR3 is TGTGCCAGCAGCTTACCCAGACAGTTCAATCAGCCCCAGCATTTT.

About this clone: Other DNA sequences from this sample encode an identical CDR3 as well. The V and J genes are TRBV7-9 and TRBJ1-2, with 9 nucleotides matching TRBD1. This CDR3 region has 14 residues. The germline V gene has CDR1 SEHNR and CDR2 FQNEAQ (reference sequence). Germline trimming cut 5 bases from V and 3 bases from J; bases unmatched to any gene: 4. The CDR3 sequence is CASSRGQGDYGYTF. The CDR3, as DNA: TGTGCCAGCAGCCGGGGACAGGGTGACTATGGCTACACCTTC.

The chain combines TRBV4-3 with TRBJ2-2; a weak D match, TRBD2 (5 bases). Germline V gene sequence: CDR1 LGHNA, CDR2 YSLEER. V lost 0 bases to trimming and J lost 5 bases, with 10 bases between them. CDR3 length equals 15 residues. CDR3 in amino acids: CASSQDPGVTGELFF. In nucleotides, the CDR3 is TGCGCCAGCAGCCAAGATCCCGGGGTTACCGGGGAGCTGTTTTTT.

The chain carries TRBV7-9 and TRBJ1-1; 8 bases agree with TRBD1. The CDR3 totals 17 residues. V lost 7 bases to trimming and J lost 3 bases; unmatched junction nucleotides: 16. Germline values: CDR1 SEHNR, CDR2 FQNEAQ (reference sequence). The CDR3 protein is CASIDTHIDRGHTEAFF. The CDR3 DNA reads as TGTGCCAGCATCGATACCCACATCGACAGGGGTCACACTGAAGCTTTCTTT.

The V call is TRBV4-2, the J call TRBJ1-1; perhaps TRBD1 as D (6 bases). The CDR3 contains 16 residues. Trimming shortened V by 1 base and J by 0 bases, and 12 bases separated the two germline ends. The V gene's germline CDR1 is LGHNA and CDR2 YNFKEQ. CDR3 bases: TGTGCCAGCAGCCAAGGGCCCACAGGGATGAACACTGAAGCTTTCTTT. Amino acid sequence: CASSQGPTGMNTEAFF.